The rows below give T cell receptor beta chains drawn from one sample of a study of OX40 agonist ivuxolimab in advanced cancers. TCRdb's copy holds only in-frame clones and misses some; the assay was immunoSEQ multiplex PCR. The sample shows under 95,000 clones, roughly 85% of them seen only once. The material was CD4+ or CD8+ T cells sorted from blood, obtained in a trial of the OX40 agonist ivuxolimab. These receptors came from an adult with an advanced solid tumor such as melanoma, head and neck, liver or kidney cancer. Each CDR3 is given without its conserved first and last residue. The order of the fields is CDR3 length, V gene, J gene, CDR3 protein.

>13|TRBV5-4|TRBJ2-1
ASSLTSGNQDEQF
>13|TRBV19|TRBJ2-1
ASSRQRGLDNEQF
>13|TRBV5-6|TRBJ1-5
ASSSRGVGIRAQH
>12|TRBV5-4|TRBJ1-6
ASRRDRGNSPLH
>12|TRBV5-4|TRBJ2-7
ASSLRNRPYEQY
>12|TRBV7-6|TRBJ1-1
ASSYRDMGTEAF
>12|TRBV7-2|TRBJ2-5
ASSKRTDQETQY
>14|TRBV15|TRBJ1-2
ATSRGGQRLDYGYT
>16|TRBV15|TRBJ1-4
ATSNPDGKTATNEKLF
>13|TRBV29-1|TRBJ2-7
SVEFPKGTGYEQY
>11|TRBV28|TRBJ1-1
ASRRRANTEAF
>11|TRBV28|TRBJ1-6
ASSLQRHSPLH
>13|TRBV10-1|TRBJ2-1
ASSPGTSSYNEQF
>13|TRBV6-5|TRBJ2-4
ASSQGAHPKNIQY
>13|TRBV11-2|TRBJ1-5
ASSLEYGINQPQH
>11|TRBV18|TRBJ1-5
ASAEGGNQPQH
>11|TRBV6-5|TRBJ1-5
ASSEGDIQPQH
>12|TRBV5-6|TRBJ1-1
ASSLIGQGGEAF
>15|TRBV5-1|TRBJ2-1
ASSLGTGGSTYNEQF
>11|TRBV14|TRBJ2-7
ASSPGPQAGQY
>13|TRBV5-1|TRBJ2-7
ASSLVTGGIYEQY
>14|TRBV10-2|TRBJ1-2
ASSRTGTGLGYGYT
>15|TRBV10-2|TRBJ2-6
ASTPRQGGPGANVLT
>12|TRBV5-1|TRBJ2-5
ASSSTLGQETQY
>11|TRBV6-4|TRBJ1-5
ASSAGTNQPQH
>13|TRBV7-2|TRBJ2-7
ASSLARTSSYEQY
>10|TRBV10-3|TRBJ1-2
AIPGQNYGYT
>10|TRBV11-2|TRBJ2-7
ASSLRNYEQY
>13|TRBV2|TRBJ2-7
ASRSISGTAYEQY
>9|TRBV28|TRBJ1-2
ASSLPGTPT
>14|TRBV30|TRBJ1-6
AWSIPGVSYNSPLH
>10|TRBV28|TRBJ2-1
ASSVGQGIRF
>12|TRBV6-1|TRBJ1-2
ATLSRTGGLGYT
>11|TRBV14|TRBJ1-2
ASSQVSNYGYT
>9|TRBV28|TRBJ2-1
ASTVGAEQF
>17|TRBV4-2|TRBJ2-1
ASSQDISGGTIWANEQF
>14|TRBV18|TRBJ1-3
ASSRQGYISGNTIY
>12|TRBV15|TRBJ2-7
ATSEGGQVSEQY
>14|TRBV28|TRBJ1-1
ASSSLRESGNTEAF
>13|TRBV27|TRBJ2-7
ASRSLGEGGAEQY
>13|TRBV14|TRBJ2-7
ASSLGTSGPYEQY
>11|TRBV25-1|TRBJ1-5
ASSEYAEGAQH
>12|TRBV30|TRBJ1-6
AWEQGTYNSPLH
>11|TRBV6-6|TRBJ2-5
AALAGEQETQY
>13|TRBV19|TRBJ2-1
ASSMGTSKFNEQF
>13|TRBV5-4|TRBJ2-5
ASSWVEGRGETQY
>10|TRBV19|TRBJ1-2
ASMTGYYGYT
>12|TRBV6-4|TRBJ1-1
ASSLDRGGTEAF
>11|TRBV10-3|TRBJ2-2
AISELAPGELF
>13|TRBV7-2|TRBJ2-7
ASSLGGLATHEQY
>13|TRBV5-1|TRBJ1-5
ASSYAGDPGEPQH
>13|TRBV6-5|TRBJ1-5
ASSNGAYGNQPQH
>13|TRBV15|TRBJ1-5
ATSIDRDGDQPQH
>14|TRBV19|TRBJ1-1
ASSIIPGQGNTEAF
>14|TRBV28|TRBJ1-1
ASSPPLAHTNTEAF
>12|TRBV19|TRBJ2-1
ASSKLATYNEQF
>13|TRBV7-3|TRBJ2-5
ASSRVQGRGETQY
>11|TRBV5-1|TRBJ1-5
ASSLASNQPQH
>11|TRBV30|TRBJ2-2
AWSSSNTGELF
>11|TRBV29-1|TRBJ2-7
SVEGRDAHEQY